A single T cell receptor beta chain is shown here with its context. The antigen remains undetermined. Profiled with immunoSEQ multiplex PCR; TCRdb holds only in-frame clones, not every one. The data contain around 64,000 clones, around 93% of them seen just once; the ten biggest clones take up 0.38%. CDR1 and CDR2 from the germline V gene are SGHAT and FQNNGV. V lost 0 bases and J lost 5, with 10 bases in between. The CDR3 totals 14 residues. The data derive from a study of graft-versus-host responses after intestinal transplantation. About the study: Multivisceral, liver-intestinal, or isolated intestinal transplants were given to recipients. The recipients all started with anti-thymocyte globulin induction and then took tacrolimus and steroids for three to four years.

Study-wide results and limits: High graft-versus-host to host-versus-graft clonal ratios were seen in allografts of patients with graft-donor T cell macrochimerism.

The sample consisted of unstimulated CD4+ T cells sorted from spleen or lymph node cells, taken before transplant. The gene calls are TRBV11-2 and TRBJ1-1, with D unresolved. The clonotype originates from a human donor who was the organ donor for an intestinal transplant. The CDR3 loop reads CASSLDIGGTEAFF. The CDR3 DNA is TGTGCCAGCAGCTTAGACATCGGAGGAACTGAAGCTTTCTTT.